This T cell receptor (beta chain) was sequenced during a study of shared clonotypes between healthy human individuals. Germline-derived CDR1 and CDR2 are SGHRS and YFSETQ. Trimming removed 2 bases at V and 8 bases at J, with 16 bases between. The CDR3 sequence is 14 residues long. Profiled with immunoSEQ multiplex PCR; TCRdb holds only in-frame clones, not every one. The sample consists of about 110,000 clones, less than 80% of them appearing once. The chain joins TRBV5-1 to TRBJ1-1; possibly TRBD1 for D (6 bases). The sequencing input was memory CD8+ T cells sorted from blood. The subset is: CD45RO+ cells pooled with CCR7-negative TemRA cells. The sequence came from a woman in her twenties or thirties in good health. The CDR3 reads CASSFGGRGMEAFF. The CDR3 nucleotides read TGCGCCAGCAGCTTTGGGGGGCGCGGGATGGAAGCTTTCTTT.